This T cell receptor beta chain was sequenced in a study of T cell changes during pregnancy in multiple sclerosis. Using immunoSEQ multiplex PCR, the repertoire was profiled, and TCRdb retains in-frame clones only, with some absent. The data contain about 19,000 clones, over 70% of them singletons. Germline V gives CDR1 KGHSH, CDR2 LQKENI. This CDR3 region has 15 residues. Between the trimmed V and J ends, which lost 6 bases and 0 bases, there was a span of 14 bases. This clone was observed a few times. V gene TRBV18 combines with J gene TRBJ1-1, with a weak D call TRBD1 (6 bases). The receptor comes from a female donor in good health, enrolled as a control in a pregnancy study. The material sequenced was CD8+ T cells from peripheral blood mononuclear cells, taken after pregnancy. The CDR3 loop is CASSPRGILNTEAFF. The CDR3 DNA reads as TGTGCCAGCTCCCCTAGGGGGATCTTGAACACTGAAGCTTTCTTT.